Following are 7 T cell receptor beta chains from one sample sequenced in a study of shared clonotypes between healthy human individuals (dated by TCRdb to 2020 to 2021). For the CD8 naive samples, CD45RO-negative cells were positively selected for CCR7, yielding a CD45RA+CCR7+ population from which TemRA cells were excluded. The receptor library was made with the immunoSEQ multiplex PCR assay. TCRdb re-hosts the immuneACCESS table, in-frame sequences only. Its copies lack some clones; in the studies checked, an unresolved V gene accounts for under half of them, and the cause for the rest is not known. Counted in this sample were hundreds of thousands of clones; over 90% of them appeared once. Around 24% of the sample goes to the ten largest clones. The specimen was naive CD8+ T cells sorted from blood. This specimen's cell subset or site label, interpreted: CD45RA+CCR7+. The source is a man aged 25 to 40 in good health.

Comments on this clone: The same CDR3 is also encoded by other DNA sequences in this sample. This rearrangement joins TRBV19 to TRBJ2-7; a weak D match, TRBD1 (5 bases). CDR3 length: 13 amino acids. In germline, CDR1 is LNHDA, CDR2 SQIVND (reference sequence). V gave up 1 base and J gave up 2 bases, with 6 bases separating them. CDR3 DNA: TGTGCCAGTAGTATAGGGGGCGCCTACGAGCAGTACTTC. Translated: CASSIGGAYEQYF.

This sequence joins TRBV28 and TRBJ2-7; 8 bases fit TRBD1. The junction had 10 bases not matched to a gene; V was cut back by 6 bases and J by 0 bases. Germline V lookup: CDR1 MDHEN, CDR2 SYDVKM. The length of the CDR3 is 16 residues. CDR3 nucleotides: TGTGCCAGCAGCCCAAGGACAGGGATCGACTCCTACGAGCAGTACTTC. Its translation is CASSPRTGIDSYEQYF.

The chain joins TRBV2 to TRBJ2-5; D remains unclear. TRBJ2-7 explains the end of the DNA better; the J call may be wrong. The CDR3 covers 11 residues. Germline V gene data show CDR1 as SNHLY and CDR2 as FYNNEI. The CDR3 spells CASSRSYEQYF. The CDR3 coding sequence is TGTGCCAGCAGCAGGTCCTACGAGCAGTACTTC.

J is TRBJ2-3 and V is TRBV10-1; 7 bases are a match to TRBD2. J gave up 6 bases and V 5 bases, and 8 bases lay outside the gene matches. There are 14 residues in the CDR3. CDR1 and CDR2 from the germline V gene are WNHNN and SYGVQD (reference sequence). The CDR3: CASSQAGVQDTQYF. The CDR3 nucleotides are TGCGCCAGCAGTCAGGCGGGAGTTCAGGATACGCAGTATTTT.

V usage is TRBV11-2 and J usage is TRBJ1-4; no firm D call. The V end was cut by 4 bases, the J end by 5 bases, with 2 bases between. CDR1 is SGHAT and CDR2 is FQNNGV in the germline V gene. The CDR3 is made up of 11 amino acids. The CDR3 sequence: CASSSNEKLFF. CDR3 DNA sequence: TGTGCCAGCAGCTCAAATGAAAAACTGTTTTTT.

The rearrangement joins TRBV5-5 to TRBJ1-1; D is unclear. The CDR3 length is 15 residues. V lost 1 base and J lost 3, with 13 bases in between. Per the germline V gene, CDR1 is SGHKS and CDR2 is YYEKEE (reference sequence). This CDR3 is CASSLLAGTYTEAFF. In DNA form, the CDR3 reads TGTGCCAGCAGCTTGTTGGCAGGTACGTACACTGAAGCTTTCTTT.

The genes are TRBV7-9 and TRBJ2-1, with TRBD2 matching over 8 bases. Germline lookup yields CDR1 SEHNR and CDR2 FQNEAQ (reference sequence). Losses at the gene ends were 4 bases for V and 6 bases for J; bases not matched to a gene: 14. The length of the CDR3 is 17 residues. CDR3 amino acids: CASSSTFSGSAFNEQFF. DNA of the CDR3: TGTGCCAGCAGCTCAACTTTCAGCGGGAGTGCGTTCAATGAGCAGTTCTTC.